The rows below give T cell receptor beta chains drawn from one sample of a study of blood T cells in healthy people across ages. Using its own MiXCR run on the 5' RACE reads, TCRdb lists one record per CDR3 protein. The table has about 1,800,000 distinct CDR3 sequences, roughly 27% seen once; the top ten hold 7.7%. The sample taken for sequencing was blood. These receptors were taken from a woman younger than 45 in good health. Both conserved end residues are part of each CDR3. A D gene is named only where the DNA matches it firmly. Rows give clone size only sometimes, using once, few, many, or a class for an expanded clone.

d_call clone_size j_call v_call cdr3_aa cdr3_nt
. few TRBJ1-1 TRBV20-1 CSAGLLMNTEAFF TGCAGTGCTGGCCTCTTAATGAACACTGAAGCTTTCTTT
. few TRBJ1-5 TRBV5-5 CASSSAWNAYSNQPQHF TGTGCCAGCAGCTCGGCATGGAACGCCTATAGCAATCAGCCCCAGCATTTT
. . TRBJ2-1 TRBV4-3 CASSQGATIYNEQFF TGCGCCAGCAGCCAAGGTGCGACCATCTACAATGAGCAGTTCTTC
. few TRBJ2-5 TRBV5-1 CASRQTDLRETQYF TGCGCCAGCAGGCAGACAGACCTCCGGGAGACCCAGTACTTC
. few TRBJ2-4 TRBV20-1 CSARVLNNEQYF TGCAGTGCTAGGGTCTTGAACAATGAGCAGTACTTC
. few TRBJ2-2 TRBV29-1 CSVEERGKGGGELFF TGCAGCGTTGAAGAACGTGGGAAAGGAGGCGGGGAGCTGTTTTTT
TRBD2 many TRBJ2-7 TRBV6-6 CASSWGTSGSYEQYF TGCGCCAGCAGCTGGGGGACTAGCGGTTCCTACGAGCAGTACTTC
TRBD1 many TRBJ2-7 TRBV6-6 CASSYGQGAGEQYF TGTGCCAGCAGTTACGGGCAGGGGGCAGGGGAGCAGTACTTC
TRBD2 . TRBJ2-2 TRBV14 CASSPGLAGAGTGELFF TGTGCCAGCAGCCCGGGACTAGCGGGGGCAGGGACCGGGGAGCTGTTTTTT
. . TRBJ2-5 TRBV6-1 CASVRATKETQYF TGTGCCAGCGTGCGGGCGACCAAAGAGACCCAGTACTTC
. many TRBJ2-3 TRBV18 CASSPIDSTDTQYF TGTGCCAGCTCACCAATAGATAGCACAGATACGCAGTATTTT
. . TRBJ1-4 TRBV7-8 CASSRMDEKLFF TGTGCCAGCTCCCGGATGGATGAAAAACTGTTTTTT
TRBD2 . TRBJ2-1 TRBV28 CASSWVGRGEQFF TGTGCCAGCAGTTGGGTAGGGAGGGGTGAGCAGTTCTTC
. . TRBJ2-7 TRBV18 CASSANICEPYEQYF TGTGCCAGCTCAGCGAACATATGTGAGCCCTACGAGCAGTACTTC
TRBD1 once TRBJ2-3 TRBV7-2 CAGRDRGTSTDTQYF TGTGCCGGCAGGGACAGGGGTACCAGCACAGATACGCAGTATTTT
TRBD2 few TRBJ2-1 TRBV5-6 CASSLGGAAFRNEQFF TGTGCCAGCAGCCTCGGGGGGGCCGCCTTTAGGAATGAGCAGTTCTTC
TRBD2 few TRBJ2-1 TRBV5-1 CASSLGSGSRNEQFF TGCGCCAGCAGCTTGGGTAGCGGGAGTCGAAATGAGCAGTTCTTC
TRBD1 . TRBJ1-1 TRBV5-5 CASSLHPQGTEAFF TGTGCCAGCAGCTTGCATCCACAGGGGACTGAAGCTTTCTTT